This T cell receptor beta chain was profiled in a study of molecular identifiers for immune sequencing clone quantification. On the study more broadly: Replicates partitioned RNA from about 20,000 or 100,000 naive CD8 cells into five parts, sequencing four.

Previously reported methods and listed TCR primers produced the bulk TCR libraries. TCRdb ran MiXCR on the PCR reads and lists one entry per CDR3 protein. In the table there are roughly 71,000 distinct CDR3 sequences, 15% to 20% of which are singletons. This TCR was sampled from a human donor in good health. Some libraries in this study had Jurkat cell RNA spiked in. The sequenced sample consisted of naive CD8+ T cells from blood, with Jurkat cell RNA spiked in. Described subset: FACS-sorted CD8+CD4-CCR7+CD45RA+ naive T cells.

CDR3 sequence reads: CASSSIGGQGYYEQYF. In nucleotides, the CDR3 is TGTGCCAGCAGCTCTATAGGCGGACAGGGGTACTACGAGCAGTACTTC. The chain combines TRBV27 with TRBJ2-7; 9 nucleotides match TRBD1. This CDR3 has 16 residues. CDR1 MNHEY and CDR2 SMNVEV come from the germline V gene (reference sequence). V lost 6 bases and J lost 3; bases outside the gene matches: 12.